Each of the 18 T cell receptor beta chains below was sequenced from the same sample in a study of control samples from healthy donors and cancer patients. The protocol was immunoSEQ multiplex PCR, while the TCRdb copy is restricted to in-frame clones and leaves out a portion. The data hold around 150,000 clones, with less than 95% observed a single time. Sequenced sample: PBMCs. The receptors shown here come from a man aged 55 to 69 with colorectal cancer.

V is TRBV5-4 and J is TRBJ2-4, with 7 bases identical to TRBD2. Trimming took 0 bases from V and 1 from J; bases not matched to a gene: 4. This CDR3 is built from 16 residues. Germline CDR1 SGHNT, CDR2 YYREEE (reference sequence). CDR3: CASSLEEGGAKNIQYF. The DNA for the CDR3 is TGTGCCAGCAGCTTGGAGGAGGGAGGGGCCAAAAACATTCAGTACTTC.

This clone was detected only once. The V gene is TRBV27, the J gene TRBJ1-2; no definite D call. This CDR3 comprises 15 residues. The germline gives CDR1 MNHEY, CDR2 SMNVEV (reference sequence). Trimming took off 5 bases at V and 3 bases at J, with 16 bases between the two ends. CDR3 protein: CASSPWTLADYGYTF. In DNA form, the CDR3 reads TGTGCCAGCAGTCCGTGGACGTTAGCGGACTATGGCTACACCTTC.

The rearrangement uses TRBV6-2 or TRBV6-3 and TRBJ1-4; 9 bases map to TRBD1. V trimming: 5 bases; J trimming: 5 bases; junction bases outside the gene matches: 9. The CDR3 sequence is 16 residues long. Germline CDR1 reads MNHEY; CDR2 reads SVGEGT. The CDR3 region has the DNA TGTGCCAGCAGTCAGGCCTACGGACAGGGGAATGAAAAACTGTTTTTT. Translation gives CASSQAYGQGNEKLFF.

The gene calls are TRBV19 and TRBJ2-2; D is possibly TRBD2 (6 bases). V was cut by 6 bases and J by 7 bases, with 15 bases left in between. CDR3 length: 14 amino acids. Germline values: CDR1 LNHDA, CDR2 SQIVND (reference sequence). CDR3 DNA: TGTGCCAGTAGCCGGGACTTCGACGGCGGGGAGCTGTTTTTT. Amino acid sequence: CASSRDFDGGELFF. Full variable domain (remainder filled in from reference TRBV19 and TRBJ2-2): DGGITQSPKYLFRKEGQNVTLSCEQNLNHDAMYWYRQDPGQGLRLIYYSQIVNDFQKGDIAEGYSVSREKKESFPLTVTSAQKNPTAFYLCASSRDFDGGELFFGEGSRLTVL.

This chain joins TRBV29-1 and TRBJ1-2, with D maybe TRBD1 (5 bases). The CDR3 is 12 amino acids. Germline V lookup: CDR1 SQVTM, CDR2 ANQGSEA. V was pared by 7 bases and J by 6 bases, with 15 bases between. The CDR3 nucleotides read TGCAGCGACAAAGGGGCTGGGAATGGCTACACCTTC. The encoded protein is CSDKGAGNGYTF. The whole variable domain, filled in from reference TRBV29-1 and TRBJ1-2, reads SAVISQKPSRDICQRGTSLTIQCQVDSQVTMMFWYRQQPGQSLTLIATANQGSEATYESGFVIDKFPISRPNLTFSTLTVSNMSPEDSSIYLCSDKGAGNGYTFGSGTRLTVV.

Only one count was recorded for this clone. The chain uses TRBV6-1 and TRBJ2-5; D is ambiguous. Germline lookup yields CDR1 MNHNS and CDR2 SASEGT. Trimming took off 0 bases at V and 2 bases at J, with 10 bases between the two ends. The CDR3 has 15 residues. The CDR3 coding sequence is TGTGCCAGCAGTGAAGCCAGGACGGAACAAGAGACCCAGTACTTC. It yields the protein CASSEARTEQETQYF.

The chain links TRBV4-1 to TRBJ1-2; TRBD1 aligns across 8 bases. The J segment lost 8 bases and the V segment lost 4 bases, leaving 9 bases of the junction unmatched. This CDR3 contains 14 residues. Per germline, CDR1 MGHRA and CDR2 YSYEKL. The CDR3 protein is CASSPTGGSGGYTF. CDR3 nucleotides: TGCGCCAGCAGCCCTACAGGGGGGAGCGGCGGCTACACCTTC.

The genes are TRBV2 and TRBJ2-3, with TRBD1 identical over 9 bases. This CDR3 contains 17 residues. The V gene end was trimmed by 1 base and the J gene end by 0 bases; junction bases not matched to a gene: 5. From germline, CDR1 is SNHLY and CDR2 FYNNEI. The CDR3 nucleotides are TGTGCCAGCAGTGAAGGTGGACAGGGGCGTAGCACAGATACGCAGTATTTT. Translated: CASSEGGQGRSTDTQYF. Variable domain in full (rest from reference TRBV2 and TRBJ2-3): EPEVTQTPSHQVTQMGQEVILRCVPISNHLYFYWYRQILGQKVEFLVSFYNNEISEKSEIFDDQFSVERPDGSNFTLKIRSTKLEDSAMYFCASSEGGQGRSTDTQYFGPGTRLTVL.

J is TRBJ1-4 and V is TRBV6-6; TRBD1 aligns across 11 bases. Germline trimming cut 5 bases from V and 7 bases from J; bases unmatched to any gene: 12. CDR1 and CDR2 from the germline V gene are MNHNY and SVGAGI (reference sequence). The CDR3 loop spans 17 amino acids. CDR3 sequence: CASSPRGQGAKVEKLFF. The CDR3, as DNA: TGTGCCAGCAGTCCTCGCGGACAGGGGGCTAAGGTTGAAAAACTGTTTTTT.

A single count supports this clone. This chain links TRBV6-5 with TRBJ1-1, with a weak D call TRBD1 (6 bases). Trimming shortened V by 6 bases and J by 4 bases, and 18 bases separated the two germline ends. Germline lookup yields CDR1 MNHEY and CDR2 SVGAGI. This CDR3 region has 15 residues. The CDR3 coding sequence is TGTGCCAGCAGAATCCTGACAGGCGCGCGCACTGAAGCTTTCTTT. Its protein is CASRILTGARTEAFF.

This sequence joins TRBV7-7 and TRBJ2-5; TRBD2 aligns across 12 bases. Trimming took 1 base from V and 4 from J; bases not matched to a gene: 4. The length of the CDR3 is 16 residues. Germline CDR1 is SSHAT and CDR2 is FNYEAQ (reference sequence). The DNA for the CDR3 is TGTGCCAGCAGCTTAGGCCGACTAGCGGGGGCAGAGACCCAGTACTTC. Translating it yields CASSLGRLAGAETQYF.

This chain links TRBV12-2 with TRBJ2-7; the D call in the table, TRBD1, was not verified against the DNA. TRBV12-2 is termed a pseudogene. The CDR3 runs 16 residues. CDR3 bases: TGTGCAAGTCGCTTAGGGAATGGCAGGGGAACCTACGAGCAGTACTTC. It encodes CASRLGNGRGTYEQYF.

CDR3 amino acids: CASSQVLTTETQYF. The CDR3 bases are TGCGCCAGCAGCCAAGTTCTGACAACGGAGACCCAGTACTTC. V usage is TRBV4-1 and J usage is TRBJ2-5; D is ambiguous. Germline V gives CDR1 MGHRA, CDR2 YSYEKL. This CDR3 is built from 14 residues. V was clipped by 1 base and J by 5 bases, with 11 bases between them.

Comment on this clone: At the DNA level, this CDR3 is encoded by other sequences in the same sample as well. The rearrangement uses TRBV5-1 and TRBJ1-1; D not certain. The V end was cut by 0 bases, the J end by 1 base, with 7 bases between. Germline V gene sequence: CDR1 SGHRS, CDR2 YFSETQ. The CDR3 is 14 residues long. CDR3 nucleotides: TGCGCCAGCAGCTTGGGCACTGCGAACACTGAAGCTTTCTTT. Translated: CASSLGTANTEAFF.

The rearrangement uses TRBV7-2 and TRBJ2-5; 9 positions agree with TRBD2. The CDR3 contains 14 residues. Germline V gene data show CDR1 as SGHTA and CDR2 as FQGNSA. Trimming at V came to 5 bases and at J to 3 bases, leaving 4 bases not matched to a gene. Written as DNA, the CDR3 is TGTGCCAGCAGCCCCAGACTAGCGGAAGAGACCCAGTACTTC. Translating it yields CASSPRLAEETQYF.

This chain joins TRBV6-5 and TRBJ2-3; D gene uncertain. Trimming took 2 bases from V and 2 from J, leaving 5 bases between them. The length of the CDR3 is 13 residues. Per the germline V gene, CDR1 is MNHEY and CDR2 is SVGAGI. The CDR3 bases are TGTGCCAGCAGTTACCGACCCACAGATACGCAGTATTTT. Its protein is CASSYRPTDTQYF.

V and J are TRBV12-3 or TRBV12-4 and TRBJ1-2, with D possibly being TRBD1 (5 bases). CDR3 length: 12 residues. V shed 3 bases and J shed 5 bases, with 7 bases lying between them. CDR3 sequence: CASSFRGYGYTF. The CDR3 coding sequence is TGTGCCAGCAGTTTTAGGGGATATGGCTACACCTTC.

As DNA, the CDR3 is TGCAGCGTTGAGTGGGGAGGAGGAGAAAAACTGTTTTTT. Protein sequence: CSVEWGGGEKLFF. This chain joins TRBV29-1 and TRBJ1-4, with D uncertain. Trimming took off 3 bases at V and 8 bases at J, with 13 bases between the two ends. The CDR3 extends over 13 amino acids. Per the germline V gene, CDR1 is SQVTM and CDR2 is ANQGSEA.